The source of this T cell receptor beta chain is a study of blood T cell repertoires in COVID-19. Under the authors' procedure: How many nucleated cells were present was estimated from reference gene primer amplification. Clones were read by immunoSEQ multiplex PCR, and TCRdb kept only the in-frame ones, dropping some. V, J and clone size were drawn from that table, and D and trimming were deduced from the DNA. The table shows around 42,000 clones, with roughly nine tenths occurring only once. This CDR3 has 13 residues. Trimming shortened V by 8 bases and J by 0 bases, and 11 bases separated the two germline ends. The germline CDR1 and CDR2 sequences are MNHEY and SVGAGI.

The chain joins TRBV6-5 to TRBJ2-7; D may be TRBD2 (6 bases). Sequenced material: peripheral blood. The TCR sequence derives from a man aged 30 to 39 with active or convalescent COVID-19. In nucleotides, the CDR3 is TGTGCCAGCTGGGGACTGTTCTCCTACGAGCAGTACTTC. Its translation is CASWGLFSYEQYF.